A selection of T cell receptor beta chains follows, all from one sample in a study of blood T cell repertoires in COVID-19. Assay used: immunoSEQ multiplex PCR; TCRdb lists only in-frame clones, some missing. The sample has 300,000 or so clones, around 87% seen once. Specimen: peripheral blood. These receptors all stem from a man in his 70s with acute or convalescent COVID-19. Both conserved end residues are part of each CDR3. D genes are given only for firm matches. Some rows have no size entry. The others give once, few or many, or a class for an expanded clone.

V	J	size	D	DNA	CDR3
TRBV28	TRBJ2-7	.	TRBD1	TGTGCCAGCAGTTCCCCCGGGACAGGGAATTACGAGCAGTACTTC	CASSSPGTGNYEQYF
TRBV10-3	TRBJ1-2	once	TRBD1	TGTGCCATCAGCGACAGGGGAGACTATGGCTACACCTTC	CAISDRGDYGYTF
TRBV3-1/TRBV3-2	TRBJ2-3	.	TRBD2	TGTGCCAGCAGCCACCCTATGGGGGCGGCGGGACTAGCGGGGGGGAGCACAGATACGCAGTATTTT	CASSHPMGAAGLAGGSTDTQYF
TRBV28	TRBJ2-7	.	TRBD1	TGTGCCAGCGTCAGGGACAGGCCCCACGAGCAGTACTTC	CASVRDRPHEQYF
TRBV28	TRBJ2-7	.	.	TGTGCCAGCACCTCGGGGAGGTCCTACGAGCAGTACTTC	CASTSGRSYEQYF
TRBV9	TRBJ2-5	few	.	TGTGCCAGCAGCGTAGGCCCCGCGGGGGCGAGAGAGACCCAGTACTTC	CASSVGPAGARETQYF
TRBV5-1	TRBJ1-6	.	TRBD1	TGCGCCAGCAGCTCCAGGGGGGATTCACCCCTCCACTTT	CASSSRGDSPLHF
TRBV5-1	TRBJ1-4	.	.	TGCGCCAGCAGCTTACAGGGAACGGTCGGTGAAAAACTGTTTTTT	CASSLQGTVGEKLFF
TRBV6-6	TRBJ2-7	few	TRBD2	TGTGCCAGCAGTTGGGTAGCGGGAAGCCACCCCTACGAGCAGTACTTC	CASSWVAGSHPYEQYF
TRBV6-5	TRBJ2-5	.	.	TGTGCCAGCACCGAAGGGGGTACCCGAGAGACCCAGTACTTC	CASTEGGTRETQYF
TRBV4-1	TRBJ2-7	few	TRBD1	TGCGCCAGCAGCCTCCTCGGACAGGGGGGCTACGAGCAGTACTTC	CASSLLGQGGYEQYF
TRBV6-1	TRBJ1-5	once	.	TGTGCCAGCAGTGAAGCTGTCGGAGCGGTGAATCAGCCCCAGCATTTT	CASSEAVGAVNQPQHF
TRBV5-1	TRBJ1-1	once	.	TGCGCCAGCAGCTTGGTTTACGGGCAGGGGCGCCCGGCTTTCTTT	CASSLVYGQGRPAFF
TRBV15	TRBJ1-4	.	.	TGTGCCACCAGCATCCGACAGGTCCTTAATGAAAAACTGTTTTTT	CATSIRQVLNEKLFF
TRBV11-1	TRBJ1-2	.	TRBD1	TGTGCCAGCAGCTTAGACCCGACAGGGAGATATGGCTACACCTTC	CASSLDPTGRYGYTF
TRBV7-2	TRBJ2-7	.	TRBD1	TGTGCCAGCAGCCCGGGACAGACATTCTACGAGCAGTACTTC	CASSPGQTFYEQYF
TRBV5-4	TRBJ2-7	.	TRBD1	TGTGCCAGCAGCGAGGGACAGGTCTACGAGCAGTACTTC	CASSEGQVYEQYF
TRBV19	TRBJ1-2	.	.	TGTGCCAGTAGTATAGATGAAGGAGCATCCACCTATGGCTACACCTTC	CASSIDEGASTYGYTF
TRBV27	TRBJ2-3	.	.	TGTGCCAGCAGTTACAGGGTAAAGCGAGACACAGATACGCAGTATTTT	CASSYRVKRDTDTQYF
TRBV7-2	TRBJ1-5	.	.	TGTGCCAGCAGCTTAGAGCTGCACAATCAGCCCCAGCATTTT	CASSLELHNQPQHF
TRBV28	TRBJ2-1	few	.	TGTGCCAGCAGATCCCAGACTAGATCGGGGCCGGATGAGCAGTTCTTC	CASRSQTRSGPDEQFF
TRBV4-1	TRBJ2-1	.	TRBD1	TGCGCCAGCAGCCTAGAATCGACAGGGGGTGAGCAGTTCTTC	CASSLESTGGEQFF
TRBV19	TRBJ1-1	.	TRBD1	TGTGCCAGTCAGACAGGGGGTAAGGACACTGAAGCTTTCTTT	CASQTGGKDTEAFF
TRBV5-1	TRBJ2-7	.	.	TGCGCCAGCAGCGGGGAGGCAGACGAGCAGTACTTC	CASSGEADEQYF
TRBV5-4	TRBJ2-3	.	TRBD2	TGTGCCAGCAGCTTGGGACTAGCGGGGGGAGATACGCAGTATTTT	CASSLGLAGGDTQYF
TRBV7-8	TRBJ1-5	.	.	TGTGCCAGCAGCCTACGGGGTCTGGGCAATCAGCCCCAGCATTTT	CASSLRGLGNQPQHF
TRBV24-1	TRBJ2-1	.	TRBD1	TGTGCCACCAGTGGCCCGGGACAGGGAACCTACAATGAGCAGTTCTTC	CATSGPGQGTYNEQFF
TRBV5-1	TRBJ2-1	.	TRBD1	TGCGCCAGCAGCTTGAGGGGGCCCTACAATGAGCAGTTCTTC	CASSLRGPYNEQFF
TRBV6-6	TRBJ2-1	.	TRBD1	TGTGCCAGCATAAAAGGACAGGGCTATGAGCAGTTCTTC	CASIKGQGYEQFF
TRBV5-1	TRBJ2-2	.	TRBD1	TGCGCCAGCAGCTTGGGACAGGGCAACACCGGGGAGCTGTTTTTT	CASSLGQGNTGELFF
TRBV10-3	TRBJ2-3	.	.	TGTGCCATCAATGAGGTCAGGGAAGATACGCAGTATTTT	CAINEVREDTQYF